This TCR beta chain was identified in a study of blood T cell repertoires in COVID-19 (dated by TCRdb to the early 2020s). Background on the whole study: The collaborator samples originated in the United States, Italy and Spain and spanned the acute and convalescent phases of COVID-19. The material from the prospective study consisted of cDNA or gDNA derived from T cells, B-cell-depleted T cells, or PBMCs. Deeply sampled blood TCRbeta repertoires from subjects exposed to, actively infected with, or recovered from COVID-19 were included in the dataset. The repertoires were made available in a free public database intended to serve as a resource for research on the immune response to SARS-CoV-2. The samples were drawn from two sources: the first 160 participants of the ongoing ImmuneRACE study, and some 1,300 subjects contributed by 6 global collaborators. Nearly every sample came with metadata listing a de-identified subject ID, COVID-19 status, age in years and sex. Where available, HLA class I and class II types were obtained from metadata supplied by the sample provider rather than from assay-based typing.

Details on this clone: Its antigen remains undetermined. It has no much larger one-base neighbor in the sample; base qualities were not kept.

Via the germline V gene, CDR1 is MNHEY and CDR2 SVGAGI. Including the terminal cysteine and phenylalanine, the CDR3 comprises 15 residues. Only the CDR3 portion is preserved as DNA: 45 bases, with reading frame beginning at the first base. Germline trimming amounts to 2 bases on V and 6 bases on J, with 5 as the count of junction bases outside the gene matches. TCRbeta CDR3 regions were amplified from genomic DNA using the immunoSEQ Assay, a bias-controlled multiplex PCR. The authors' analysis ran thus. Nucleated cell counts per sample were estimated from amplification of reference gene primers within the assay. To quantify the absolute abundance of each unique TCRbeta CDR3 rearrangement, sequence reads were collapsed and filtered. For each sample, productive Simpson clonality was calculated as the square root of Simpson's diversity index over productive rearrangements. TCRdb carries this immuneACCESS record with in-frame sequences only. Its versions omit some clonotypes, under half of them owing to an unresolved V gene in the studies checked, with the rest unexplained. V, J and clone size were drawn from that table, and D and trimming were deduced from the DNA. For this sample the table gives 23,000 or so clones, of which around 87% were detected only once. The top ten clonotypes cover approximately 8% of the sample.

Overall study results and their limits: The quantity of clinical and demographic metadata differed by source and by participant and was supplied without curation.

Each collaborating institution followed its own protocols to collect whole blood in K2EDTA tubes. For TCRbeta analysis, collaborator samples were shipped as frozen whole blood, as isolated PBMCs, or as DNA extracted from either sample type. This receptor was obtained from a middle-aged man with active COVID-19. Sequencing was carried out using peripheral blood. The chain links TRBV6-5 with TRBJ2-7, with 12 bases in between that match TRBD1. The CDR3: CASSYLLGQGAEQYF. The bases are TGTGCCAGCAGTTACCTACTGGGACAGGGGGCCGAGCAGTACTTC.